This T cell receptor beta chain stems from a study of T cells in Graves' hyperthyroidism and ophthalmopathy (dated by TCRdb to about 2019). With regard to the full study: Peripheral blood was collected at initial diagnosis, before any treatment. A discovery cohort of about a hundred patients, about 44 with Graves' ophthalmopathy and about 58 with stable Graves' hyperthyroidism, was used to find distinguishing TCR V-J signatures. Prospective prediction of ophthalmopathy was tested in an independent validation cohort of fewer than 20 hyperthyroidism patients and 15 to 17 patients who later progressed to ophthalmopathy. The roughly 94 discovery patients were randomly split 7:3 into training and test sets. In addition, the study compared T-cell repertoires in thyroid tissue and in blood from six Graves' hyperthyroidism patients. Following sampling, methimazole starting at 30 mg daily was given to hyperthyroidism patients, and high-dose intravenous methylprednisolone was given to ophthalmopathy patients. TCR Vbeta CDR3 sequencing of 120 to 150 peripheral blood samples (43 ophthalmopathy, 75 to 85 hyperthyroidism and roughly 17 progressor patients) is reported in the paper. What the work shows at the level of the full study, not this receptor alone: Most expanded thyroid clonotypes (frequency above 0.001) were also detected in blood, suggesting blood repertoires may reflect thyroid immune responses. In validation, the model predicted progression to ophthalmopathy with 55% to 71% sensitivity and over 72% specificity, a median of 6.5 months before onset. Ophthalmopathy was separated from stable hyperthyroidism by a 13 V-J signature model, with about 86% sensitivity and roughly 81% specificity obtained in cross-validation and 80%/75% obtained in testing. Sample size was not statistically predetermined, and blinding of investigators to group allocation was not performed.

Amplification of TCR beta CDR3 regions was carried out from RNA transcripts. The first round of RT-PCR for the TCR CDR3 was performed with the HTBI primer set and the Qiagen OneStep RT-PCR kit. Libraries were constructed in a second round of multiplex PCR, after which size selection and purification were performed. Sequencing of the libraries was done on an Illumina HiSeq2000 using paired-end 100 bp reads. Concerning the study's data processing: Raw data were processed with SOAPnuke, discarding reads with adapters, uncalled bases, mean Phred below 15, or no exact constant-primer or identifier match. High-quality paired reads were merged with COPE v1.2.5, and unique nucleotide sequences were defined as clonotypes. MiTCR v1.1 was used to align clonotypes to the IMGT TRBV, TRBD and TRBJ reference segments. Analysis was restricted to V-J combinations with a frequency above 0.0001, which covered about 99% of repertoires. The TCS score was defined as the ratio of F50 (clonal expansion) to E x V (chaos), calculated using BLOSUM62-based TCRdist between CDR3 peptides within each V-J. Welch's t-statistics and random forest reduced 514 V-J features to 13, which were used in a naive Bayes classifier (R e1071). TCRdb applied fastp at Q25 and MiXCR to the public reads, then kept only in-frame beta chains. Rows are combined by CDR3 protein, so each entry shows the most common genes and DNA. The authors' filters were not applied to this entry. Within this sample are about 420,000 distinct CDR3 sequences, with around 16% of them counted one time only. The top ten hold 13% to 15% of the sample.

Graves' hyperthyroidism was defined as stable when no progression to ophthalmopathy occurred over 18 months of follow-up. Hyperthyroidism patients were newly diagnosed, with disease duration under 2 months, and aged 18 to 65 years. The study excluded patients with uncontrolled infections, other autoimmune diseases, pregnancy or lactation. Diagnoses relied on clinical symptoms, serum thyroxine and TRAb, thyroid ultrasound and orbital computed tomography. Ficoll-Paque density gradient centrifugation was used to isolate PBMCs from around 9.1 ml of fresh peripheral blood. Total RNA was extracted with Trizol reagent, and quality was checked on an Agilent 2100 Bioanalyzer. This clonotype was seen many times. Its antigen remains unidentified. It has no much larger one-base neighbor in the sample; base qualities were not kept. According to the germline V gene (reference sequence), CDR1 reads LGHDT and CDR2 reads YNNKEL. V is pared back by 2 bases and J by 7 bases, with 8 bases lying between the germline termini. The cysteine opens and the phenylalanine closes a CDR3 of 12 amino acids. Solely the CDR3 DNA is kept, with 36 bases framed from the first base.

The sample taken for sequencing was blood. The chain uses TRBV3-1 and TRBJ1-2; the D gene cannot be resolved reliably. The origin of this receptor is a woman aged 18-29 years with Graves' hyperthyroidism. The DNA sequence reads TGTGCCAGCAGCCAATGGAGAAGTGGCTACACCTTC. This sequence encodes CASSQWRSGYTF.